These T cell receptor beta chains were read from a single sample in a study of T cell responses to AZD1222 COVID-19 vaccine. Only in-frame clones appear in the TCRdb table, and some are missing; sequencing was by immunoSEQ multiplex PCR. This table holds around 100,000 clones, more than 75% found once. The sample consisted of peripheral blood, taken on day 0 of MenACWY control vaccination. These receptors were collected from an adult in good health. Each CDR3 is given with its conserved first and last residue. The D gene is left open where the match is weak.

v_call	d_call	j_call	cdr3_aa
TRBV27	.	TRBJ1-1	CASSLWGGRNTEAFF
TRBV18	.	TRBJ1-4	CASTDLQGKNNEKLFF
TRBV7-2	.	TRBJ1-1	CASSLVSRDTEAFF
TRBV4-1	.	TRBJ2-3	CASSRQRGDTQYF
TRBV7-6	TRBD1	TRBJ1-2	CASSLGPQGTTGYTF
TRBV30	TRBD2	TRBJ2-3	CAWNRAGGSDTQYF
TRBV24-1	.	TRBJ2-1	CATSDPRAGALEQFF
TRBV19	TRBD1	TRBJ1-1	CASRLGTGGSTEAFF
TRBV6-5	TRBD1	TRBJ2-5	CASSYSGGRHQETQYF
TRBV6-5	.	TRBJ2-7	CASSYSGLKKYF
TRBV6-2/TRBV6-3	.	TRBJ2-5	CASSRQAIGQETQYF
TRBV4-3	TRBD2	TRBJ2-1	CASSQAALSGGFYNEQFF
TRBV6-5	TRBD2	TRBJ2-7	CASTRGLAGGYEQYF
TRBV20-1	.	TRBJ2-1	CSTLDNEQFF
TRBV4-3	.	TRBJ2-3	CASSQDRLGITDTQYF
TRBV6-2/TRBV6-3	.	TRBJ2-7	CASSNGPSYEQYF
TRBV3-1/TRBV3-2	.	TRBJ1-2	CASSQTEGGYTF
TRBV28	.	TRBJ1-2	CASSFRGNYGYTF
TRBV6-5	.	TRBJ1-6	CATHAREDSPLHF
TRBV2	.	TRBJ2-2	CASSEQRVDTGELFF
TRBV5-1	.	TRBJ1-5	CASSSHGDQPQHF
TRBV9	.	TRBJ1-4	CASSVGGGVEAKLFF
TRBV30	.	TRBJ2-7	CAWSPDLYEQYF
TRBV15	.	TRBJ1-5	CATSKAERGQPQHF
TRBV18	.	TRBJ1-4	CASSPGSIATNEKLFF
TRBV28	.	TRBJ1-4	CASRSQGRDEKLFF
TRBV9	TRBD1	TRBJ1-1	CASSEGGTANTEAFF
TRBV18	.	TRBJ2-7	CASSPIIRYEQYF
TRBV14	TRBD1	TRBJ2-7	CASSRRRDRAYEQYF
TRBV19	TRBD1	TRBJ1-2	CASSPGQRVYGYTF
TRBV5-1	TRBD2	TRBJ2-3	CASSSTSGGALGDTQYF
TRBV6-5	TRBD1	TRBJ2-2	CASRGQGAPGELFF
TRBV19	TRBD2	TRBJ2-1	CASRGLAEYNEQFF
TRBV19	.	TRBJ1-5	CASTLDGVRQPQHF
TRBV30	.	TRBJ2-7	CAWGGQDSYEQYF
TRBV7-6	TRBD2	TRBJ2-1	CASTYGRSNEQFF
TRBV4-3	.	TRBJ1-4	CASSQDVSGRRLFF
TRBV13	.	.	CASSQVTYEQYF
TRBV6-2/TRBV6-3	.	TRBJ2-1	CASSYSTRKMQFF
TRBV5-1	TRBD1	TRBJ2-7	CASKLTGASYEQYF
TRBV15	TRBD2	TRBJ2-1	CATSTRGGYNEQFF
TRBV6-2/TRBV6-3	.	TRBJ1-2	CASSPQDVYGYTF
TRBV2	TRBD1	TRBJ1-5	CASNVQGVGQPQHF
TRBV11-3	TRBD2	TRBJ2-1	CASSFRGLAEGGQFF
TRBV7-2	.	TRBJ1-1	CASSSYRNEAFF
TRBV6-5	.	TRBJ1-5	CASSYEAPSPSQPQHF
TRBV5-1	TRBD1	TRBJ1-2	CASSGTGQSGYTF
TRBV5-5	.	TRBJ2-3	CASSLALELTDTQYF
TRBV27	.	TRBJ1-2	CATLQGGYGYTF
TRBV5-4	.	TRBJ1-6	CASSLAGGSYNSPLHF
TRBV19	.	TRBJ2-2	CASSNPVGELFF
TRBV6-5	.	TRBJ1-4	CASSYLGVPNEKLFF
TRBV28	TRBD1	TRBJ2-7	CASRGGTGGVTYEQYF
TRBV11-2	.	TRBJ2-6	CASSHSDMVSGANVLTF
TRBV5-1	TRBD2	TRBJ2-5	CASSLRVRTSVETQYF
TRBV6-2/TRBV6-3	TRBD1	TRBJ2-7	CASSIFPPLGGYYEQYF
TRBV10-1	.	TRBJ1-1	CASRTTTDTEAFF
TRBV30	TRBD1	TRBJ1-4	CAFHPGQGVWGVNEKLFF
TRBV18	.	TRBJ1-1	CASSPGEGTEAFF
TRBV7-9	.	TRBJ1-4	CASSLDSRGEKLFF